The rows below give T cell receptor beta chains drawn from one sample of a study of PD-L1 blockade in urothelial cancer. Assay: immunoSEQ multiplex PCR; the TCRdb copy retains only in-frame clones and omits some. The repertoire has about 88,000 clones, 85% to 95% of them found once; the top ten carry over 9%. The input for sequencing was PBMCs, taken around atezolizumab (anti-PD-L1) treatment. The source is a man between 60 and 70 years old with urothelial cancer. CDR3s include the opening cysteine and the closing phenylalanine or tryptophan. Each record gives: clone size, V gene, CDR3 protein. Part of the rows lack a size; the others show once, few, many or a class for expanded clones.

>-|TRBV15
CATSREANEQYF
>-|TRBV6-5
CASSPLTGELFF
>few|TRBV7-9
CASSYRQVGELFF
>-|TRBV19
CASSTPREGWLAQYF
>-|TRBV27
CASSYTGTDASPLHF
>-|TRBV6-5
CASSYRETDTQYF
>-|TRBV5-1
CASSLGQGTSGNTIYF
>-|TRBV5-5
CASSRLAIYNEQFF
>-|TRBV7-9
CASSVQGGTNEKLFF
>-|TRBV7-3
CASSLLPLVGNEQFF
>-|TRBV28
CASSLPGGDYGYTF
>few|TRBV11-2
CASSLVAQGGTEAFF
>-|TRBV9
CASSVGPGVSQPQHF
>-|TRBV2
CASNIGGTNTEAFF
>-|TRBV28
CASSEGQGRRGYTF
>-|TRBV4-2
CASSYSGQPQHF
>once|TRBV4-3
CASSPLAASSYNEQFF
>-|TRBV19
CASSTQGQYSNQPQHF
>-|TRBV21-1
CASSKTGNSPLHF
>-|TRBV5-4
CASSGGADTQYF
>-|TRBV6-1
CASSGGQRVEPQHF
>-|TRBV18
CASSPPGLAGFMDEQFF
>-|TRBV7-2
CASSRGQGGETQYF
>-|TRBV5-1
CASSLSGLNSPLHF
>once|TRBV4-2
CASSQKGLAGERPSTDTQYF
>few|TRBV9
CASSVRGNTEAFF
>-|TRBV27
CASRALAGDYQETQYF
>-|TRBV5-5
CASSKGQGRDTQYF
>-|TRBV6-5
CASSYLRGNTGEQYF
>-|TRBV4-2
CASSHDGLAGVDTQYF
>-|TRBV15
CATSRDLMDQSRRGYTF
>-|TRBV15
CATSRGEDTQYF
>-|TRBV7-3
CASSPDREQETQYF
>-|TRBV6-1
CASSGLFRGLRKYEQYF
>-|TRBV5-1
CASSSPGGGITEAFF
>-|TRBV19
CASSIVSTGYEQYF
>-|TRBV5-1
CASYRGGAPKPNEQFF
>-|TRBV9
CASNRAVGANVLTF
>once|TRBV5-1
CASTSGRGTDTQYF
>-|TRBV29-1
CSADRGQGYTF
>-|TRBV7-9
CASSHRKLVPPTDTQYF
>-|TRBV2
CASSAPGQRPTYEQYF
>-|TRBV27
CASSQGGYGYTF